This TCR beta chain stems from a study of technical replicates of blood from four donors. Looked up from germline, CDR1 is LNHDA and CDR2 is SQIVND (reference sequence). CDR3 size: 18 residues. The trim removed 1 base at V and 4 bases at J, leaving 10 bases unmatched. Only in-frame clones appear in the TCRdb table, and some are missing; sequencing was by immunoSEQ multiplex PCR. The table has fewer than 65,000 clones, approximately 87% seen once. The rearrangement uses TRBV19 and TRBJ2-6, with 7 bases that match TRBD2. The clonotype comes from a human donor in good health. Some clones in this sample may be carry-over from other donors' samples. Sequencing input: PBMCs. The CDR3 protein is CASSIGTAGSVGANVLTF. The CDR3 DNA sequence: TGTGCCAGTAGTATAGGTACAGCGGGGAGTGTAGGGGCCAACGTCCTGACTTTC.